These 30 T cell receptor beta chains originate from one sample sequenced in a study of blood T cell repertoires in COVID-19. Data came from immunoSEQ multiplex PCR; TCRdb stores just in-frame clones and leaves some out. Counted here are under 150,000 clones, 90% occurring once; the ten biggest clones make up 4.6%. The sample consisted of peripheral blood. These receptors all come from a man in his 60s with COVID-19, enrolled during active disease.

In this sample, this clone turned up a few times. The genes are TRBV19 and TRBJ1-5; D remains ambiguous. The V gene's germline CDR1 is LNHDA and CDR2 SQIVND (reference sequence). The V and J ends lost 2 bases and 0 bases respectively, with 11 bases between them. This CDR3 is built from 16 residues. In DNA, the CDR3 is TGTGCCAGTAGTATAACCCTCAGATATAGCAATCAGCCCCAGCATTTT. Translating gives CASSITLRYSNQPQHF.

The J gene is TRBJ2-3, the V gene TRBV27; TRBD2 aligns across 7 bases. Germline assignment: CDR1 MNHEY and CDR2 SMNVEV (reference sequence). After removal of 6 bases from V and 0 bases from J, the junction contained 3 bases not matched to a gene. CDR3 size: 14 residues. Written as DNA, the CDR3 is TGTGCCAGCAGCTGGGGGGGAAGCACAGATACGCAGTATTTT. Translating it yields CASSWGGSTDTQYF.

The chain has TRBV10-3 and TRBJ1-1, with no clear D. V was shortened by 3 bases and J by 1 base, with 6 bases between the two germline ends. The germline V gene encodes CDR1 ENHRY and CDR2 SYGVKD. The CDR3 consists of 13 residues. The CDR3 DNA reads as TGTGCCATCAGTGAAGGCGGGAACACTGAAGCTTTCTTT. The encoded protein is CAISEGGNTEAFF.

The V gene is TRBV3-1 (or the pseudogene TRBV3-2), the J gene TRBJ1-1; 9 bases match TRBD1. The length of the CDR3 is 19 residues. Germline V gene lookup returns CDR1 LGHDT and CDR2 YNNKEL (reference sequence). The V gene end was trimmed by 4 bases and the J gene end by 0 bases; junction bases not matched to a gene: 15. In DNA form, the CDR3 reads TGTGCCAGCAGCCCTTCATACCGGGACAGGGCTGCCCTGAACACTGAAGCTTTCTTT. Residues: CASSPSYRDRAALNTEAFF.

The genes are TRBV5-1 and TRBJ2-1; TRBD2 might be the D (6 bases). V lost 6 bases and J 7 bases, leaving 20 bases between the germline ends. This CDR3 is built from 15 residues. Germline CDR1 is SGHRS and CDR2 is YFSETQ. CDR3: CASTRLAAGRNEQFF. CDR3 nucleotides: TGCGCCAGCACCCGACTGGCAGCGGGTCGGAATGAGCAGTTCTTC.

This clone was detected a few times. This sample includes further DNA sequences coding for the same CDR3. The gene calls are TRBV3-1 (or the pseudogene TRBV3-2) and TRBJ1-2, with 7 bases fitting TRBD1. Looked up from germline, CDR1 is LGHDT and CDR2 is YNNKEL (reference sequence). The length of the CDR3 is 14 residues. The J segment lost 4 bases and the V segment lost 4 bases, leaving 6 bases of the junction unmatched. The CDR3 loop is CASSPRQGSYGYTF. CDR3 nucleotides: TGTGCCAGCAGCCCCAGACAGGGAAGCTATGGCTACACCTTC.

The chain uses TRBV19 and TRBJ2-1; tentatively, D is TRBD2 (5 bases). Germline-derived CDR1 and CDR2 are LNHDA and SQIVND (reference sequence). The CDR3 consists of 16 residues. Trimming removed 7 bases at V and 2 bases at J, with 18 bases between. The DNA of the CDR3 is TGTGCCAGTAAGGGATTGGCCAGCGGAACCTACAATGAGCAGTTCTTC. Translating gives CASKGLASGTYNEQFF. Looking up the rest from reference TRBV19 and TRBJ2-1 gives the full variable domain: DGGITQSPKYLFRKEGQNVTLSCEQNLNHDAMYWYRQDPGQGLRLIYYSQIVNDFQKGDIAEGYSVSREKKESFPLTVTSAQKNPTAFYLCASKGLASGTYNEQFFGPGTRLTVL.

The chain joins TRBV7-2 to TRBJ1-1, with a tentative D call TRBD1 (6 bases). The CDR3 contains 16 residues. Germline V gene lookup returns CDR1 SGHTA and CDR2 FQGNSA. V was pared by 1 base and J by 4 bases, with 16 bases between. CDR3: CASSLGGMGAGTEAFF. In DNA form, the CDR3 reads TGTGCCAGCAGCTTAGGTGGGATGGGGGCTGGCACTGAAGCTTTCTTT.

CDR3 sequence: CASSLGVFNYGYTF. The CDR3 bases are TGTGCCAGCAGCTTAGGCGTTTTTAACTATGGCTACACCTTC. The chain is built from TRBV7-8 and TRBJ1-2; D gene ambiguous. Germline CDR1 is SGHVS and CDR2 is FQNEAQ. V was clipped by 1 base and J by 1 base, with 7 bases between them. The length of the CDR3 is 14 residues.

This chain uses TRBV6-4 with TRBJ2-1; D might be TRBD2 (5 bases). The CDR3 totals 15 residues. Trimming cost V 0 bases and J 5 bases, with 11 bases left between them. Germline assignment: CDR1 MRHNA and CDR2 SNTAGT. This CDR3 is CASSDSEGGNNEQFF. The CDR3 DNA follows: TGTGCCAGCAGTGACTCAGAGGGTGGTAACAATGAGCAGTTCTTC.

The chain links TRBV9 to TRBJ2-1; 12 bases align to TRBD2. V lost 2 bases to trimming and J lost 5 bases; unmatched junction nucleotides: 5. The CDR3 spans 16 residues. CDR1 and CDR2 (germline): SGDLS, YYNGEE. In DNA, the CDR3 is TGTGCCAGCAGCGTTCTAGCGGGAGGGCCGCACAATGAGCAGTTCTTC. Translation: CASSVLAGGPHNEQFF.

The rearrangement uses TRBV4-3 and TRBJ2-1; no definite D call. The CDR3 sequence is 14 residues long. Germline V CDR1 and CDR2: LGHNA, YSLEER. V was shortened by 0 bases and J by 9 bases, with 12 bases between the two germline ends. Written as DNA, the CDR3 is TGCGCCAGCAGCCAAGATTGGCAAAACGCTGAGCAGTTCTTC. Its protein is CASSQDWQNAEQFF.

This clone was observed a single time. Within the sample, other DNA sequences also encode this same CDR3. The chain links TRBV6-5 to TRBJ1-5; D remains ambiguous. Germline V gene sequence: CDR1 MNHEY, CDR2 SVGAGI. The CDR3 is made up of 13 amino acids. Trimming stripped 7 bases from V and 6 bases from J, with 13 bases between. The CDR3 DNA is TGTGCCAGCAAGCGGGGAGAGGGTCAGCCCCAGCATTTT. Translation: CASKRGEGQPQHF.

The CDR3, as DNA: TGTGCCAGCGCCCTGGGCGGGACTCCCTACGAGCAGTACTTC. Amino acid sequence: CASALGGTPYEQYF. The chain uses TRBV5-5 and TRBJ2-7; maybe TRBD2 (6 bases). This CDR3 contains 14 residues. Germline CDR1 is SGHKS and CDR2 is YYEKEE (reference sequence). The V gene lost 7 bases and the J gene lost 2 bases, with 16 bases spanning the gap.

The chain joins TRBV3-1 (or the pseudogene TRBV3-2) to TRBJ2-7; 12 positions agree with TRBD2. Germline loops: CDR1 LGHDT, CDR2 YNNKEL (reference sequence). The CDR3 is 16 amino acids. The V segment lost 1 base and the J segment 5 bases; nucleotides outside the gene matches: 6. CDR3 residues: CASSQALAGGPNEQYF. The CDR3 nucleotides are TGTGCCAGCAGCCAAGCCCTAGCGGGAGGGCCAAACGAGCAGTACTTC.

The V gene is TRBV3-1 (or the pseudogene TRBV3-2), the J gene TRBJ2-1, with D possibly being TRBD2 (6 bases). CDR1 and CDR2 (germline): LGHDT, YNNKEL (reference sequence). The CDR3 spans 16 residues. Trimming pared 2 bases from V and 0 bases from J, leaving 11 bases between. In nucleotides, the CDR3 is TGTGCCAGCAGCCAACCTACTAGCCACTCCTACAATGAGCAGTTCTTC. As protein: CASSQPTSHSYNEQFF.

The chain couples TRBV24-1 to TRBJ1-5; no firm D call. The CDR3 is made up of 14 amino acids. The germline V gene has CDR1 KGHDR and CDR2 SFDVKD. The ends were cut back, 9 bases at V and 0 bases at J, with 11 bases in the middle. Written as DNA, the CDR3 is TGTGCCACCGCCCCCCGAGCTAGCAATCAGCCCCAGCATTTT. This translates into CATAPRASNQPQHF.

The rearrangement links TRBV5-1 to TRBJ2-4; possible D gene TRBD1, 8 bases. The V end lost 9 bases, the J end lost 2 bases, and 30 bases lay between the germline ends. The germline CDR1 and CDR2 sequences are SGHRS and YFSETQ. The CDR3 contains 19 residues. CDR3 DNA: TGCGCCATCCGACTCGCAGGGGGCCATAGCGGGTATACCAAAAACATTCAGTACTTC. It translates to CAIRLAGGHSGYTKNIQYF.

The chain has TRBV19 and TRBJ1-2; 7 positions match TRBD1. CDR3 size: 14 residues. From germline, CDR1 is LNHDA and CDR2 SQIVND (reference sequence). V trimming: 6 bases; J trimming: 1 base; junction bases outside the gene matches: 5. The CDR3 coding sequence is TGTGCCAGTAGCCGGGACAGAGTTAACTATGGCTACACCTTC. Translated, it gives CASSRDRVNYGYTF.

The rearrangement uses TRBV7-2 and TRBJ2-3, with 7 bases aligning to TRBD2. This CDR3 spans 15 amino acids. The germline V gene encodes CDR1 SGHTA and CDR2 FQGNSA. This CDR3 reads CASSLGSGHDYTQYF. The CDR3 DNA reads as TGTGCGTCCAGCTTAGGTAGCGGGCACGATTATACGCAGTATTTT.

DNA of the CDR3: TGTGCCAGCAGCCAAGTGTTCGGGATTGAGCAGTTCTTC. Residues: CASSQVFGIEQFF. V usage is TRBV3-1 (or the pseudogene TRBV3-2) and J usage is TRBJ2-1, with D maybe TRBD2 (5 bases). CDR1 is LGHDT, CDR2 YNNKEL, per germline (reference sequence). The CDR3 has 13 residues. Trimming took 1 base from V and 9 from J, leaving 10 bases between them.

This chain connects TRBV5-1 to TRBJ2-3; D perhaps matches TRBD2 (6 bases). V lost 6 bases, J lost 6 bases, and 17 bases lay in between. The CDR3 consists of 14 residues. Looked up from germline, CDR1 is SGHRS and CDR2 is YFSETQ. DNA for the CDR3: TGCGCCAGCACCCTGGCGGGGCGAGGGGATACGCAGTATTTT. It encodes CASTLAGRGDTQYF.

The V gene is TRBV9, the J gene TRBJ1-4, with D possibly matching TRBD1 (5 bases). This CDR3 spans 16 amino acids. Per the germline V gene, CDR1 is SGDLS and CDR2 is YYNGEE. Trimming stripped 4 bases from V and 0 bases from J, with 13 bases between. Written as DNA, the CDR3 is TGTGCCAGCAGCCCCTGGAAGGGGACAACTAATGAAAAACTGTTTTTT. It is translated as CASSPWKGTTNEKLFF.

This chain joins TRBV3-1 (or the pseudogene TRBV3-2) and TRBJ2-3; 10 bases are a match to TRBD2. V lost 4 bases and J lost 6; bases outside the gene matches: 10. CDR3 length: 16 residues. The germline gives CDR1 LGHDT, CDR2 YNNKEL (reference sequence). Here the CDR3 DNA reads TGTGCCAGCAGCCCCTTTCTAGCGGGAGAGGGGGATACGCAGTATTTT. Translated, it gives CASSPFLAGEGDTQYF.

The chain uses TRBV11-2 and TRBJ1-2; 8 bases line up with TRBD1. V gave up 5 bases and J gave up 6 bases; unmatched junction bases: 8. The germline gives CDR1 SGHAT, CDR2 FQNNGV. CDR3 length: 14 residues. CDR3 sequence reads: CASSRDRGKDGYTF. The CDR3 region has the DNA TGTGCCAGCAGCCGAGACAGGGGAAAGGATGGCTACACCTTC.

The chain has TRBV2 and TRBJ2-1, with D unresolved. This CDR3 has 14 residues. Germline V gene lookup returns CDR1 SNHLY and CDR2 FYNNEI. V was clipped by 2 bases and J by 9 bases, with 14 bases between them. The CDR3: CASSESTRVSEQFF. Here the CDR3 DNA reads TGTGCCAGCAGTGAAAGTACCCGGGTCAGTGAGCAGTTCTTC.

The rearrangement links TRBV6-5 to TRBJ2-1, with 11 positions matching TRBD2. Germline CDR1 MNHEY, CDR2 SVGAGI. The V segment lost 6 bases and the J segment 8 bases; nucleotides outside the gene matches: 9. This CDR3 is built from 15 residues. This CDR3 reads CASSRTSGSSDEQFF. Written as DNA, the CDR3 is TGTGCCAGCAGCCGAACTAGCGGGAGTTCGGATGAGCAGTTCTTC.

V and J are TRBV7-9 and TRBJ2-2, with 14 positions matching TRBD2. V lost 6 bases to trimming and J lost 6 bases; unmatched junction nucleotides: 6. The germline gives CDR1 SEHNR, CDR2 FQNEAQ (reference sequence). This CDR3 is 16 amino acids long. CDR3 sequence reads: CASRLGLAGVSGELFF. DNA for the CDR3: TGTGCCAGCAGGTTGGGACTAGCGGGAGTATCCGGGGAGCTGTTTTTT.

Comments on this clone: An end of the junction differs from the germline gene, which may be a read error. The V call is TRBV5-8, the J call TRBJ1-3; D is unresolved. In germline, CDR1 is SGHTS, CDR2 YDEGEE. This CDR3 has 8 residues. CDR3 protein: CASRGAIF. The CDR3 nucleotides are TGTGCCAGCAGGGGAGCGATTTTT.

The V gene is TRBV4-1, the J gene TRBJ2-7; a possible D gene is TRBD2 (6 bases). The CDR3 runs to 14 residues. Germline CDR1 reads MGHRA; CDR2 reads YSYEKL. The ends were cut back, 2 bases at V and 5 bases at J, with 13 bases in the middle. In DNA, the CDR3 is TGCGCCAGCAGCCAACGGGAACTAGCTGACGAGCAGTACTTC. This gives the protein CASSQRELADEQYF.